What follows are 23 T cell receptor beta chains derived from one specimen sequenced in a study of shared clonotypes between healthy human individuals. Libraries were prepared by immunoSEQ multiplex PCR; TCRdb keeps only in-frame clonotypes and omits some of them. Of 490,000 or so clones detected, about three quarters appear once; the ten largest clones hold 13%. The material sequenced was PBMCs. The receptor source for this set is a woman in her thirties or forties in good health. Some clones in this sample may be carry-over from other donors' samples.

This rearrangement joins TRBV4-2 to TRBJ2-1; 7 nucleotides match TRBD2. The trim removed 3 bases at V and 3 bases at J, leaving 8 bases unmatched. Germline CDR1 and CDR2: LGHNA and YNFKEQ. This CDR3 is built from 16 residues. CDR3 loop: CASSQREASGYNEQFF. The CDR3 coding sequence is TGTGCCAGCAGCCAGAGGGAGGCTAGCGGCTACAATGAGCAGTTCTTC.

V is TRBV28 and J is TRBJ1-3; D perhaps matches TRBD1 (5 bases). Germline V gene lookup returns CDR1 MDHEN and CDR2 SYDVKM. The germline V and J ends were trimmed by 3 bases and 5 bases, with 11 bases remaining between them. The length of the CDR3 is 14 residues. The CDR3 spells CASSFGGERNTIYF. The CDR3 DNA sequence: TGTGCCAGCAGTTTCGGGGGTGAAAGAAACACCATATATTTT.

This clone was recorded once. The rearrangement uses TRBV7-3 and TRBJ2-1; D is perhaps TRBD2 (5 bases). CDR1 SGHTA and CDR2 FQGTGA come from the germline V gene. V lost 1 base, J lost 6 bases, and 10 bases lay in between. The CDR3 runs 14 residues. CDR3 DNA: TGTGCCAGCAGCTTAATGGGAGCCGGCAATGAGCAGTTCTTC. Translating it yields CASSLMGAGNEQFF.

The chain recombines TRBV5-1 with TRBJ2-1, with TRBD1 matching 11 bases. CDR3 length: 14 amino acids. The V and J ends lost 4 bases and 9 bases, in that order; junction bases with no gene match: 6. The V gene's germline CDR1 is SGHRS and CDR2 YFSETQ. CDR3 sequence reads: CASSRDRGAIEQFF. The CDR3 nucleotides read TGCGCCAGCAGCAGGGACAGGGGGGCGATTGAGCAGTTCTTC.

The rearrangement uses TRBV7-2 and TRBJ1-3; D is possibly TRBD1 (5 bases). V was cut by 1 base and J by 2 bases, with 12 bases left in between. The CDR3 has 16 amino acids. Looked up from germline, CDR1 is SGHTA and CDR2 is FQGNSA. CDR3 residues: CASSLVGPGPGNTIYF. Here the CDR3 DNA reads TGTGCCAGCAGCTTAGTGGGGCCAGGGCCTGGAAACACCATATATTTT.

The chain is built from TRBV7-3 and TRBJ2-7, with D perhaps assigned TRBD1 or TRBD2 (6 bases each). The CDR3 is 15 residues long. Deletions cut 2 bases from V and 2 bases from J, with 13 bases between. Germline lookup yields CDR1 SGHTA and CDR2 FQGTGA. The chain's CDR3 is CASSLFGGRTYEQYF. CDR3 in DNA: TGTGCCAGCAGCTTATTTGGGGGGCGAACCTACGAGCAGTACTTC.

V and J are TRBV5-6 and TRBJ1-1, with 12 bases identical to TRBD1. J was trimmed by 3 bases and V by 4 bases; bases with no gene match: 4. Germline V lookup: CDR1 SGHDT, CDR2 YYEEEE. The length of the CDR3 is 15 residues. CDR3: CASSLGTGGYTEAFF. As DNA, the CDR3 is TGTGCCAGCAGCCTCGGGACAGGGGGCTACACTGAAGCTTTCTTT.

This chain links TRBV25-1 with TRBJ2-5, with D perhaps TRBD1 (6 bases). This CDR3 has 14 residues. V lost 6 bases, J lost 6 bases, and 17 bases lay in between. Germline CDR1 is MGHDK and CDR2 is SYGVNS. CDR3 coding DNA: TGTGCCAGCAGGAATACAGGGTTTGATCAGACCCAGTACTTC. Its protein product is CASRNTGFDQTQYF.

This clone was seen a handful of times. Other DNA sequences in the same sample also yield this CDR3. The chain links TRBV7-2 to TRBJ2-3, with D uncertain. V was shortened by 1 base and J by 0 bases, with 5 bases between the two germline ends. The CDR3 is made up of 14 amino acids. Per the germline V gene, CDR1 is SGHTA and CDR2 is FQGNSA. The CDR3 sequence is CASSLEGSTDTQYF. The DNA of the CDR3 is TGTGCCAGCAGCTTAGAGGGCAGCACAGATACGCAGTATTTT.

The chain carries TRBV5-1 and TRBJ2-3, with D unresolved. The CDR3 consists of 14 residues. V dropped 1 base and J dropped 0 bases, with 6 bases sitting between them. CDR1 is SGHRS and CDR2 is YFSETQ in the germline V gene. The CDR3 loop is CASSLTVSTDTQYF. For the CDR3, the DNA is TGCGCCAGCAGCTTGACGGTTAGCACAGATACGCAGTATTTT.

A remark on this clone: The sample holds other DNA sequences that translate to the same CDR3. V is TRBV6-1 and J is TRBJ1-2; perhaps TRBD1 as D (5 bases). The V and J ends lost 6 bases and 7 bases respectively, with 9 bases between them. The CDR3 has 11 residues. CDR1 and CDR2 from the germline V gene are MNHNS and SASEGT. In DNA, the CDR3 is TGTGCCAGCAGAGAACAGGTTGGCTACACCTTC. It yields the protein CASREQVGYTF.

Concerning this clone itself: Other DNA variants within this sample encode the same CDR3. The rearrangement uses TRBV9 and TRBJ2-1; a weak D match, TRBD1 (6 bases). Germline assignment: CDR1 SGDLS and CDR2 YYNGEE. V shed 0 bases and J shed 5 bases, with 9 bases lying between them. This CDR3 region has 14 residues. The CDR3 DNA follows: TGTGCCAGCAGCGTAGGAGGGACAAACAATGAGCAGTTCTTC. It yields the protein CASSVGGTNNEQFF.

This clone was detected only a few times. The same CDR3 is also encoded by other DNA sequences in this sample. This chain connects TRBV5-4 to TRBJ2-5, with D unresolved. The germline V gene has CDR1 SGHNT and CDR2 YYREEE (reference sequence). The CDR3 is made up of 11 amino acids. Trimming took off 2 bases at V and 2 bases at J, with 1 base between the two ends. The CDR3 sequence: CASSLQETQYF. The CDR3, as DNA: TGTGCCAGCAGCTTACAAGAGACCCAGTACTTC.

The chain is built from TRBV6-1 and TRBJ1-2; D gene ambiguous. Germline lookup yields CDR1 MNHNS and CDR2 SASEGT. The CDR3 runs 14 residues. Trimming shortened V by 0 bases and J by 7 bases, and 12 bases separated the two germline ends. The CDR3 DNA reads TGTGCCAGCAGTGAAGCTGTTTATATAGGTGGCTACACCTTC. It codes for CASSEAVYIGGYTF.

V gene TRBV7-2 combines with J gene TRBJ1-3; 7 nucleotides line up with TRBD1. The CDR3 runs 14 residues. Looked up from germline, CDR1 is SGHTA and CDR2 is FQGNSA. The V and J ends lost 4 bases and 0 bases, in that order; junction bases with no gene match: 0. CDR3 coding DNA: TGTGCCAGCAGCTGGGACAGCTCTGGAAACACCATATATTTT. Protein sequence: CASSWDSSGNTIYF.

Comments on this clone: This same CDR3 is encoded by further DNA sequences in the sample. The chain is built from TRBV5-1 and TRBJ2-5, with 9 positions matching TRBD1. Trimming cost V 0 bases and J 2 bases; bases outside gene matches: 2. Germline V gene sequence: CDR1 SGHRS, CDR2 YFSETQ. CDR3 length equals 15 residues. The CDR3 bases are TGCGCCAGCAGCTTGGGGGGACAGGGTCAAGAGACCCAGTACTTC. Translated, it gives CASSLGGQGQETQYF. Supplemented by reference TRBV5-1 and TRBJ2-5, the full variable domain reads KAGVTQTPRYLIKTRGQQVTLSCSPISGHRSVSWYQQTPGQGLQFLFEYFSETQRNKGNFPGRFSGRQFSNSRSEMNVSTLELGDSALYLCASSLGGQGQETQYFGPGTRLLVL.

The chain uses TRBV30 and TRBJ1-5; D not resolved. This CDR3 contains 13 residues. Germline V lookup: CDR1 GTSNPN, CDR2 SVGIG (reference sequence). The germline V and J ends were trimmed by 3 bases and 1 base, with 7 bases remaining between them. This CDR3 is CAWSRTSNQPQHF. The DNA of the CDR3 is TGTGCCTGGAGCCGGACGAGCAATCAGCCCCAGCATTTT.

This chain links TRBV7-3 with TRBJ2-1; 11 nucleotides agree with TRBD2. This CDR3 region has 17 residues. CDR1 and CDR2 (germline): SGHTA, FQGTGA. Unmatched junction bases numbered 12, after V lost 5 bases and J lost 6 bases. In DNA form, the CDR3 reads TGTGCCAGCAGCCGCTCAACTAGCGGGAGCAAGACCAATGAGCAGTTCTTC. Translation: CASSRSTSGSKTNEQFF.

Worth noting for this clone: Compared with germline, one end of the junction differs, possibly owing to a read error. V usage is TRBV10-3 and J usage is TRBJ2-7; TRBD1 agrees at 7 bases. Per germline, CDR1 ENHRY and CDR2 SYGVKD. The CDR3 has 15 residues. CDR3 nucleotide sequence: TGTGCCATCACTGGGCAAGGGGGCGCATCCTCCGAGCAGTACTTC. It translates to CAITGQGGASSEQYF.

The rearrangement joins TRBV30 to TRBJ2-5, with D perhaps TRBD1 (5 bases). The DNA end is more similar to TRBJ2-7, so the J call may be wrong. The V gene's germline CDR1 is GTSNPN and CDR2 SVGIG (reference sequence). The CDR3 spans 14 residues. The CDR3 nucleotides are TGTGCCTGGAGTGGGGGCATTGGGCGGTACGAGCAGTACTTC. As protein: CAWSGGIGRYEQYF.

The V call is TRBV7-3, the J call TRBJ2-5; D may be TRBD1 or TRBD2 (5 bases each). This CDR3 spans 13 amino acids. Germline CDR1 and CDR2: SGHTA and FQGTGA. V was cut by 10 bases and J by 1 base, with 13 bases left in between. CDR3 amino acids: CATSNGAQETQYF. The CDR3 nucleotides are TGTGCCACCTCAAACGGGGCCCAAGAGACCCAGTACTTC.

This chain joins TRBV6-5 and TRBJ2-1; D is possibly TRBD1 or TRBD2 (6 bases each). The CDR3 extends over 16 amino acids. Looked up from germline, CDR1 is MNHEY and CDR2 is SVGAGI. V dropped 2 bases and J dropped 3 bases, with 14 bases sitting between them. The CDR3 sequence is CASSYEGGARYNEQFF. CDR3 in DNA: TGTGCCAGCAGTTACGAGGGGGGAGCTCGCTACAATGAGCAGTTCTTC.

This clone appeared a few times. This CDR3 reads CASSLSVATYEQYF. The CDR3 DNA is TGTGCCAGCAGCTTATCCGTAGCTACCTACGAGCAGTACTTC. The V gene is TRBV11-1, the J gene TRBJ2-7; D unresolved. V gave up 2 bases and J gave up 2 bases, with 10 bases separating them. Germline V gives CDR1 SGHAT, CDR2 FQDESV (reference sequence). The length of the CDR3 is 14 residues. The whole variable domain, filled in from reference TRBV11-1 and TRBJ2-7, reads EAEVAQSPRYKITEKSQAVAFWCDPISGHATLYWYRQILGQGPELLVQFQDESVVDDSQLPKDRFSAERLKGVDSTLKIQPAELGDSAMYLCASSLSVATYEQYFGPGTRLTVT.